The T cell receptor beta chain described here comes from a study of blood T cell repertoires in COVID-19. The wider study: Samples representing acute and convalescent COVID-19 were sourced from the United States, Italy and Spain. The analysed material was cDNA or gDNA that came from T cells, B-cell-depleted T cells, or PBMCs.

Between the trimmed V and J ends, which lost 3 bases and 8 bases, there was a span of 16 bases. The CDR3 covers 15 residues. Germline values: CDR1 MNHEY, CDR2 SMNVEV (reference sequence). Generated by immunoSEQ multiplex PCR, the TCRdb table keeps only in-frame clones and is missing some. The sample consists of roughly 200,000 clones, approximately 84% of them appearing once. The sequence came from a woman aged 80 or over with acute or convalescent COVID-19. Sequenced: peripheral blood. The rearrangement joins TRBV27 to TRBJ2-2, with D possibly TRBD1 on 6 matching bases. This chain's CDR3 is CASSLDGRGSGELFF. The CDR3 nucleotides read TGTGCCAGCAGTTTGGACGGCAGGGGTAGTGGGGAGCTGTTTTTT.